The 16 T cell receptor beta chains reported below all come from one sample, sequenced in a study of identical twins. Via MiXCR, TCRdb re-called the 5' RACE reads, giving one row per CDR3 protein. This sample has 250,000 to 350,000 distinct CDR3 sequences, with more than 6.5% found just once. The data also belong to a second study, concerning yellow fever vaccine responses in identical twins.

The sequenced sample consisted of memory (CD45RO+) T cells sorted from blood. The receptors derive from a woman aged 18-29 years in good health.

This clonotype was seen a handful of times. The V and J genes are TRBV5-1 and TRBJ2-5, with TRBD1 matching 8 bases. The germline CDR1 and CDR2 sequences are SGHRS and YFSETQ. J lost 6 bases, V lost 3 bases, and 10 bases had no gene match. This CDR3 spans 15 amino acids. CDR3 sequence: CASSSDNPRGQTQYF. The CDR3, as DNA: TGCGCCAGCAGCTCGGACAACCCCAGGGGGCAGACCCAGTACTTC. The whole variable domain, filled in from reference TRBV5-1 and TRBJ2-5, reads KAGVTQTPRYLIKTRGQQVTLSCSPISGHRSVSWYQQTPGQGLQFLFEYFSETQRNKGNFPGRFSGRQFSNSRSEMNVSTLELGDSALYLCASSSDNPRGQTQYFGPGTRLLVL.

Many counts were recorded for this clonotype. The rearrangement uses TRBV11-2 and TRBJ2-7, with D possibly TRBD1 on 5 matching bases. Germline V CDR1 and CDR2: SGHAT, FQNNGV. Trimming left V 1 base short and J 3 bases short, with 13 bases between. This CDR3 contains 15 residues. DNA for the CDR3: TGTGCCAGCAGCTTAGGTGTCAGGGCGAGCTACGAGCAGTACTTC. Translation gives CASSLGVRASYEQYF.

This clonotype has only a few counts. J is TRBJ1-5 and V is TRBV7-8, with 12 bases aligning to TRBD1. This CDR3 region has 15 residues. Germline CDR1 is SGHVS and CDR2 is FQNEAQ. Trimming cost V 5 bases and J 6 bases; bases outside gene matches: 5. The CDR3 nucleotides are TGTGCCAGCAGCCCGGGACAGGGGGCACGTCAGCCCCAGCATTTT. Its protein product is CASSPGQGARQPQHF.

This chain uses TRBV3-1 with TRBJ2-7, with D uncertain. V lost 6 bases and J 6 bases, leaving 12 bases between the germline ends. Germline lookup yields CDR1 LGHDT and CDR2 YNNKEL (reference sequence). The CDR3 consists of 12 residues. The CDR3 spells CASSEDGREQYF. The CDR3 DNA reads TGTGCCAGCAGTGAAGACGGTCGCGAGCAGTACTTC.

This clonotype showed up just once. At one end, the junction sequence differs from germline, possibly due to a read error. The chain has TRBV5-5 and TRBJ2-2; the match to TRBD2 covers 7 bases. Germline V gives CDR1 SGHKS, CDR2 YYEKEE (reference sequence). The CDR3 spans 14 residues. The CDR3 spells CASSPGLLSGVLFF. In nucleotides, the CDR3 is TGTGCCAGCAGCCCGGGACTACTCTCCGGGGTGCTGTTTTTT.

For the CDR3, the DNA is TGTGCCAGCAGCCCTGGCCCTCAACTCGGCACAGATACGCAGTATTTT. As protein: CASSPGPQLGTDTQYF. J is TRBJ2-3 and V is TRBV6-1; D not certain. Germline V gene sequence: CDR1 MNHNS, CDR2 SASEGT. This CDR3 spans 16 amino acids. Trimming took 6 bases from V and 1 from J, leaving 17 bases between them.

This clonotype was counted a few times. The rearrangement uses TRBV5-1 and TRBJ2-5; 11 nucleotides agree with TRBD2. From germline, CDR1 is SGHRS and CDR2 YFSETQ. The CDR3 runs to 14 residues. Losses at the gene ends were 5 bases for V and 5 bases for J; bases not matched to a gene: 5. The CDR3 reads CASRTLAGEETQYF. Written as DNA, the CDR3 is TGCGCCAGCAGAACACTAGCGGGAGAGGAGACCCAGTACTTC. Full variable domain (rest looked up from reference TRBV5-1 and TRBJ2-5): KAGVTQTPRYLIKTRGQQVTLSCSPISGHRSVSWYQQTPGQGLQFLFEYFSETQRNKGNFPGRFSGRQFSNSRSEMNVSTLELGDSALYLCASRTLAGEETQYFGPGTRLLVL.

J is TRBJ2-2 and V is TRBV4-1; TRBD1 matches 7 bases. The CDR3 runs to 16 residues. Germline-derived CDR1 and CDR2 are MGHRA and YSYEKL. Trimming cost V 0 bases and J 4 bases; bases outside gene matches: 5. CDR3 DNA: TGCGCCAGCAGCCAAGACATTGACAGGGCCACCGGGGAGCTGTTTTTT. This sequence encodes CASSQDIDRATGELFF.

This clonotype has a count of ten or more. The rearrangement uses TRBV5-6 and TRBJ1-3; D gene ambiguous. V lost 0 bases to trimming and J lost 3 bases, with 22 bases between them. From germline, CDR1 is SGHDT and CDR2 YYEEEE. The CDR3 runs 19 residues. CDR3 in amino acids: CASSLGENDFLSYGNTIYF. The CDR3 DNA follows: TGTGCCAGCAGCTTGGGGGAAAATGATTTTCTGAGTTATGGAAACACCATATATTTT.

This clonotype was detected only a few times. This chain uses TRBV5-1 with TRBJ1-2; no clear D gene. Trimming stripped 4 bases from V and 8 bases from J, with 15 bases between. CDR3 length: 13 amino acids. The V gene's germline CDR1 is SGHRS and CDR2 YFSETQ. CDR3 residues: CASSRTFTKGYTF. The CDR3 DNA sequence: TGCGCCAGCAGCCGGACCTTCACCAAGGGCTACACCTTC.

This clonotype came up a few times. This chain joins TRBV18 and TRBJ2-1, with D possibly matching TRBD1 (6 bases). The germline V and J ends were trimmed by 3 bases and 3 bases, with 12 bases remaining between them. The CDR3 consists of 15 residues. Germline V gives CDR1 KGHSH, CDR2 LQKENI. For the CDR3, the DNA is TGTGCCAGCTCACCGACCGGGACAAACTACAATGAGCAGTTCTTC. Its protein is CASSPTGTNYNEQFF.

The rearrangement joins TRBV6-1 to TRBJ1-2, with 7 bases aligning to TRBD1. J lost 4 bases, V lost 6 bases, and 8 bases had no gene match. The CDR3 length is 14 residues. Germline CDR1 reads MNHNS; CDR2 reads SASEGT. CDR3 amino acids: CASSGQEWSYGYTF. Written as DNA, the CDR3 is TGTGCCAGCAGCGGACAGGAATGGAGCTATGGCTACACCTTC.

This clonotype was counted between two and nine times. The chain couples TRBV7-6 to TRBJ2-2; 15 bases line up with TRBD2. The CDR3 length is 18 residues. J gave up 4 bases and V 5 bases, and 8 bases lay outside the gene matches. CDR1 and CDR2 from the germline V gene are SGHVS and FNYEAQ. The CDR3 coding sequence is TGTGCCAGCAGCCCCGGACTAGCGGGAGGGTCGGGCACCGGGGAGCTGTTTTTT. Its protein is CASSPGLAGGSGTGELFF.

This clonotype was found many times. In DNA form, the CDR3 reads TGCGCCAGCAGCCTTTTCCCCGGACAGGGCTACGAGCAGTACTTC. This translates into CASSLFPGQGYEQYF. The chain links TRBV4-1 to TRBJ2-7; TRBD1 aligns across 8 bases. CDR3 length: 15 residues. The J segment lost 3 bases and the V segment lost 4 bases, leaving 8 bases of the junction unmatched. Germline V gives CDR1 MGHRA, CDR2 YSYEKL.

This chain links TRBV20-1 with TRBJ2-3; TRBD2 matches 11 bases. Germline CDR1 DFQATT, CDR2 SNEGSKA (reference sequence). V lost 6 bases and J lost 5; bases outside the gene matches: 10. This CDR3 region has 15 residues. Here the CDR3 reads CSAVSWTSGRDTQYF. CDR3 DNA: TGCAGTGCCGTAAGTTGGACTAGCGGGCGAGATACGCAGTATTTT.

The chain recombines TRBV5-7 with TRBJ2-1; 8 bases are a match to TRBD2. TRBV5-7 belongs to the ORF category, with a function that is uncertain. Trimming cost V 1 base and J 9 bases; bases outside gene matches: 12. The CDR3 totals 16 residues. DNA for the CDR3: TGTGCCAGCAGCTTGTCGGGACTAGACCTGTATATTGAGCAGTTCTTC. Amino acids: CASSLSGLDLYIEQFF.